This T cell receptor beta chain was found in a study of human T cells and chemical hapten exposure. Time point noted: patch test 2, 6 weeks after DPC sensitization. Treatment meaning: therapeutic diphenylcyclopropenone sensitization with weekly scalp DPC. TCRdb independently ran MiXCR on the RACE reads; one entry per CDR3 protein. The table shows over 65,000 distinct CDR3 sequences, with roughly 11% occurring only once. This clonotype was recorded at least ten times. Germline V lookup: CDR1 SQVTM, CDR2 ANQGSEA. This CDR3 is built from 13 residues. The trim removed 6 bases at V and 2 bases at J, leaving 2 bases unmatched.

The sequencing used whole blood, collected in connection with sensitization to the hapten diphenylcyclopropenone (DPC). This TCR was sampled from a man between 18 and 29 years old with alopecia areata. Some clones in this sample may be carry-over from other donors' samples. The chain has TRBV29-1 and TRBJ2-1; 9 nucleotides align to TRBD1. The CDR3 reads CSVDRGPYNEQFF. DNA of the CDR3: TGCAGCGTGGACAGGGGCCCCTACAATGAGCAGTTCTTC.